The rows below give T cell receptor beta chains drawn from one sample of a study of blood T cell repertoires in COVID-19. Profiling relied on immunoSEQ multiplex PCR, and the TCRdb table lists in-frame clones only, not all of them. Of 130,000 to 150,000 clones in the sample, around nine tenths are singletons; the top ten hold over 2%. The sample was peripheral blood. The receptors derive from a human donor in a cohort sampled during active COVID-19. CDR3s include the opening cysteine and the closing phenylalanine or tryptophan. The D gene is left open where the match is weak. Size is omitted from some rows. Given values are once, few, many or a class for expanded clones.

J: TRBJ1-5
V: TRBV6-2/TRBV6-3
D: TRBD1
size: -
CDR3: CASSYQQQGAANQPQHF
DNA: TGTGCCAGCAGTTACCAACAACAGGGGGCCGCAAATCAGCCCCAGCATTTT

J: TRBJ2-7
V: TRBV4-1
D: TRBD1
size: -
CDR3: CASSQATGQAYEQYF
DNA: TGCGCCAGCAGCCAAGCCACCGGACAGGCCTACGAGCAGTACTTC

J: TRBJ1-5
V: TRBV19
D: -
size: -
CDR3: CASSIGDRSNQPQHF
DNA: TGTGCCAGTAGTATAGGTGACAGAAGCAATCAGCCCCAGCATTTT

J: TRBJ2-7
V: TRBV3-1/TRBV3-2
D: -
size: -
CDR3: CASSQVLQVQGYEQYF
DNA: TGTGCCAGCAGCCAAGTTTTGCAGGTTCAGGGCTACGAGCAGTACTTC

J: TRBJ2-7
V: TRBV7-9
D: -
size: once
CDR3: CASSLGGRGSYEQYF
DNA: TGTGCCAGCAGCTTAGGAGGCAGGGGCTCCTACGAGCAGTACTTC

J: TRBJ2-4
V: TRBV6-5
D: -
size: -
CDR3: CASRQTSAKNIQYF
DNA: TGTGCCAGCAGACAAACTAGCGCCAAAAACATTCAGTACTTC

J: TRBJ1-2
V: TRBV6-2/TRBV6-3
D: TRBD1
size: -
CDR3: CASSPGQRPSYGYTF
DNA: TGTGCCAGCAGTCCGGGACAGCGCCCTTCCTATGGCTACACCTTC

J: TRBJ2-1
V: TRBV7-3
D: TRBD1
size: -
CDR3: CASSLTGQGAGHNEQFF
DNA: TGTGCCAGCAGCTTAACAGGACAGGGGGCGGGGCACAATGAGCAGTTCTTC

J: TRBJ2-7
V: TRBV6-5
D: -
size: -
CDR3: CASEAGRGSPYEQYF
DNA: TGTGCCAGCGAGGCGGGGCGAGGTTCGCCCTACGAGCAGTACTTC

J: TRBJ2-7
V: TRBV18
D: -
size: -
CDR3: CASSPGGGPSYEQYF
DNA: TGTGCCAGCTCACCAGGCGGCGGGCCATCCTACGAGCAGTACTTC

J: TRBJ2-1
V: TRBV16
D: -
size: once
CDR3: CASSQYQGWPYNEQFF
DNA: TGTGCCAGCAGCCAATATCAGGGTTGGCCCTACAATGAGCAGTTCTTC

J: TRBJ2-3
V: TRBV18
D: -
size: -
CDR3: CASSPISGPSTDTQYF
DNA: TGTGCCAGCTCACCAATTAGCGGACCTAGCACAGATACGCAGTATTTT

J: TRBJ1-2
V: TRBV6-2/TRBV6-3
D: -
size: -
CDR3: CASSPMTERYGYTF
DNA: TGTGCCAGCAGTCCCATGACAGAGAGATATGGCTACACCTTC

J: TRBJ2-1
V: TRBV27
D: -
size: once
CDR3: CASRQGYYNEQFF
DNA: TGTGCCAGCAGGCAGGGCTACTACAATGAGCAGTTCTTC

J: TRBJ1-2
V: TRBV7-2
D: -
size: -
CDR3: CASSLESLGGGYTF
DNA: TGTGCCAGCAGCTTAGAGTCCCTCGGCGGTGGCTACACCTTC

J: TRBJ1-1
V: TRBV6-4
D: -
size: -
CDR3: CASSDSGGTEAFF
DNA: TGTGCCAGCAGTGACTCAGGGGGAACTGAAGCTTTCTTT

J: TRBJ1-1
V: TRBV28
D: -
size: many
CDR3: CASSLHRGGIGDTEAFF
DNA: TGTGCCAGCAGTTTACACAGAGGGGGAATTGGGGATACTGAAGCTTTCTTT

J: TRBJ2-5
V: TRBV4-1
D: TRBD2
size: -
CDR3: CASSPRLAGASLGETQYF
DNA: TGCGCCAGCAGCCCTAGACTAGCGGGAGCCTCTCTGGGAGAGACCCAGTACTTC

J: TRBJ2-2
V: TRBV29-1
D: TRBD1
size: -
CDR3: CSVRTGNTGELFF
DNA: TGCAGCGTCAGGACAGGGAACACCGGGGAGCTGTTTTTT

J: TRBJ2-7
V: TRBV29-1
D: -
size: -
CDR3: CSVEDRGFPYEQYF
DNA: TGCAGCGTTGAAGATCGGGGGTTTCCCTACGAGCAGTACTTC

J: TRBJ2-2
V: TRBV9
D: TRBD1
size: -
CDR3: CASSATGGLTGELFF
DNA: TGTGCCAGCAGCGCTACAGGGGGGCTCACCGGGGAGCTGTTTTTT

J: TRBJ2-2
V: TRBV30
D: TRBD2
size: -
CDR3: CAWMGGLAGGTGELFF
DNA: TGTGCCTGGATGGGAGGACTAGCGGGGGGAACCGGGGAGCTGTTTTTT

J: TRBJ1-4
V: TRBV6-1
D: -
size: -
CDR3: CASSDLQEKLFF
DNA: TGTGCCAGCAGTGACCTACAGGAAAAACTGTTTTTT

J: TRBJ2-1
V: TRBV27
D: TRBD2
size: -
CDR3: CASSSSTLAGGWTYNEQFF
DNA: TGTGCCAGCAGTTCGAGTACCTTAGCGGGAGGGTGGACTTACAATGAGCAGTTCTTC

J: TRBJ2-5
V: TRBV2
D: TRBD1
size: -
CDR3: CASRMDRGQETQYF
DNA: TGTGCCAGCAGGATGGACAGGGGCCAAGAGACCCAGTACTTC

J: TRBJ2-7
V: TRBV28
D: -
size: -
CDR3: CASSTQASGSSYEQYF
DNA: TGTGCCAGCAGTACTCAAGCATCGGGGAGCTCCTACGAGCAGTACTTC

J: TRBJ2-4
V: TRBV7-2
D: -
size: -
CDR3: CASSLGAGRFNIQYF
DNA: TGTGCCAGCAGCTTAGGGGCGGGACGTTTCAACATTCAGTACTTC

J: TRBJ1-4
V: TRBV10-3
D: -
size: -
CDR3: CAISEFGSANEKLFF
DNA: TGTGCCATCAGTGAATTTGGCTCAGCGAATGAAAAACTGTTTTTT

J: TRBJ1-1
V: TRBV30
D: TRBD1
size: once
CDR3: CAWSHRGRNTEAFF
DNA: TGTGCCTGGAGCCACAGGGGCAGGAACACTGAAGCTTTCTTT

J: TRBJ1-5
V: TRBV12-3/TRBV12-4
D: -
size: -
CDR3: CASTTTGSQPQHF
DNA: TGTGCCAGCACCACGACGGGTTCGCAGCCCCAGCATTTT

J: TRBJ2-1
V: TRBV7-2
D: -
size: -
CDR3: CASSLGVLGEQFF
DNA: TGTGCCAGCAGCTTAGGCGTCCTCGGTGAGCAGTTCTTC

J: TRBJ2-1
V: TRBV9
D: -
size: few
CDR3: CASSPDRGEQFF
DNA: TGTGCCAGCAGCCCCGACCGGGGTGAGCAGTTCTTC

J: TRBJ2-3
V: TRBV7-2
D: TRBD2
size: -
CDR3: CASSSKRLADTQYF
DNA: TGTGCCAGCAGCTCCAAAAGACTAGCCGATACGCAGTATTTT

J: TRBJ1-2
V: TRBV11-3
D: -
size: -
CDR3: CASSLGGGYGYTF
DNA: TGTGCCAGCAGCTTGGGAGGAGGCTATGGCTACACCTTC

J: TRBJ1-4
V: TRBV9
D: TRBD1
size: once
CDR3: CASSLGQRPNEKLFF
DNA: TGTGCCAGCAGCTTGGGACAGAGACCTAATGAAAAACTGTTTTTT

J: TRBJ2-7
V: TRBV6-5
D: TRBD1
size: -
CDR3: CASSYLRTGGYEQYF
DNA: TGTGCCAGCAGTTACCTTCGGACAGGGGGCTACGAGCAGTACTTC

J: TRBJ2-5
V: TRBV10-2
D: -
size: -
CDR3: CASSGLGARDETQYF
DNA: TGCGCCAGCAGTGGGCTGGGGGCGAGAGACGAGACCCAGTACTTC

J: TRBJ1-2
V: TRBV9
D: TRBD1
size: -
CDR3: CASSVEGTGSRRKGYTF
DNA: TGTGCCAGCAGCGTAGAAGGGACAGGGTCCCGGAGGAAGGGCTACACCTTC

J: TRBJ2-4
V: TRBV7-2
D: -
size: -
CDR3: CASKDQGKNIQYF
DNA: TGTGCCAGCAAAGATCAGGGGAAAAACATTCAGTACTTC

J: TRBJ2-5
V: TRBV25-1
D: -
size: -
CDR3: CASSDPGTNQETQYF
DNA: TGTGCCAGCAGTGACCCAGGGACAAACCAAGAGACCCAGTACTTC

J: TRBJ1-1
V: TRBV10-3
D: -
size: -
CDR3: CAIRKAGANTEAFF
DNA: TGTGCCATCAGAAAAGCGGGGGCAAACACTGAAGCTTTCTTT

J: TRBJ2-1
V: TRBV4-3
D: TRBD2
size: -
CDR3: CASSQDWDGTSGSYNEQFF
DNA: TGCGCCAGCAGCCAAGATTGGGACGGGACTAGCGGGAGTTACAATGAGCAGTTCTTC

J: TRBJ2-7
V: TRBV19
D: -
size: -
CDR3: CASSISPGSYEQYF
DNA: TGTGCCAGTAGTATCTCCCCAGGATCGTACGAGCAGTACTTC

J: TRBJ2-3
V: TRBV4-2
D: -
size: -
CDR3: CASSQDRGGESTDTQYF
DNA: TGTGCCAGCAGCCAAGATCGGGGCGGGGAGAGCACAGATACGCAGTATTTT

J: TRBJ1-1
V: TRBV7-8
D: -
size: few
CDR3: CASSALSFMNTEAFF
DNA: TGTGCCAGCAGCGCGCTGTCTTTTATGAACACTGAAGCTTTCTTT

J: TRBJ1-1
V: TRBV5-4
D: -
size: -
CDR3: CASSSEGIVTEAFF
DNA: TGTGCCAGCAGCTCAGAGGGAATCGTCACTGAAGCTTTCTTT